This T cell receptor (beta chain) was profiled in a study of graft-versus-host responses after intestinal transplantation (dated by TCRdb to the early 2020s). For context, the study as a whole: Recipients received multivisceral, liver-intestinal, or isolated intestinal transplants. Bulk TCR-beta CDR3 sequencing was used to track graft-versus-host and host-versus-graft alloreactive T cell clones in the graft, circulation and bone marrow after intestinal transplantation. The cohort enrolled about two dozen intestinal transplant recipients, one of whom was a retransplant, and a few patients without pretransplant specimens were excluded. Donor T cell macrochimerism was defined as a peak of at least 4% donor T cells among recipient peripheral blood mononuclear cells. Alloreactive clones were identified by sequencing pre-transplant mixed lymphocyte reaction products and comparing these products with unstimulated pre-transplant donor and recipient T cells. Rather than going through the commercial service, samples from three later patients were sequenced in-house on an Illumina MiSeq and processed with MiXCR. Anti-thymocyte globulin induction was given to all recipients, followed by maintenance tacrolimus and steroids for about 3 years. Paper-wide results and their limitations: The relatively low number and heterogeneity of intestinal transplant patients limited the conclusions. Early after transplant, peak levels of circulating GvH clones were associated with declines in HvG clones. GvH clones turned up in recipient bone marrow, with some appearing earlier in ileal mucosa or blood, a pattern consistent with an intestinal mucosal origin. In patients with donor T cell macrochimerism, the allografts had high GvH to HvG T cell clonal ratios.

Remarks on this clone: Its antigen target is currently unknown. Nothing much larger sits one base from this clone, and base qualities are not available.

The sample's time point label is to be understood as: cells obtained before transplantation from donor or recipient. CD3+CD4+ and CD3+CD8+ populations were FACS-sorted from unstimulated pre-transplant donor and recipient cells taken from spleen or lymph nodes. Receptor amplification or capture employed the immunoSEQ multiplex PCR assay. For most patients, genomic DNA was isolated with the Qiagen DNeasy Blood and Tissue Kit and shipped frozen to Adaptive Biotechnologies for TCR sequencing. Adaptive Biotechnologies carried out high-throughput TCR-beta CDR3 sequencing of genomic DNA for most patients. Per the authors' processing: TCR sequencing data were retrieved from Adaptive's ImmunoSEQ software for 18 patients, whereas a few other patients were processed with MiXCR and VDJtools. CD4 versus CD8 sorting errors were corrected by removing sequences found in both subsets at a frequency ratio below 5:1. Because the origin of CDR3 nucleotide sequences shared between donor and recipient could not be assigned, those sequences were removed. To be classed as alloreactive, a clone needed at least 2-fold expansion over unstimulated cells and a minimum CFSE-low frequency of 0.002% (template counts) or 0.001% (read counts). Clones were considered mappable if detected in sequenced pre-transplant spleen, lymph node, or MLR CFSE-low populations of the donor or recipient. Cumulative frequency of alloreactive clones was calculated as a percentage of all sequences weighted by copy number. The source is immuneACCESS, and TCRdb retained only in-frame sequences with V and J called. Part of the clones is not carried over; for the studies checked, unresolved V genes explain less than half of this, and the remainder is unexplained. V, J and clone size reflect that table, while D and trimming were determined from the DNA. The sample records 45,000 to 60,000 clones, 90% to 95% of which are singletons. The biggest ten clones account for under 0.3% of the sample.

The germline V gene gives CDR1 as SGHDT and CDR2 as YYEEEE. Inclusive of the bounding cysteine and phenylalanine, the CDR3 is 17 residues long. Only the CDR3 DNA is retained, 51 bases long and in frame from the first base. V has 3 bases trimmed and J has 4 bases trimmed; junction bases matching no gene number 13. This clonotype originated in a human donor who was the organ donor for an intestinal transplant. Sample: unstimulated CD8+ T cells sorted from spleen or lymph node cells, taken before transplant. The chain is made from TRBV5-6 and TRBJ2-3, with 8 bases matching TRBD2. The nucleotides read TGTGCCAGCAGCTGGGGGCTAGCGGGCGCCCCCCCAGATACGCAGTATTTT. It codes for CASSWGLAGAPPDTQYF.